The following is a TCR beta chain sequence with its context. The antigen is undetermined. A junction boundary mismatches the germline segment, possibly from a read error. CDR1 SQVTM and CDR2 ANQGSEA come from the germline V gene. The CDR3 loop spans 18 amino acids. This sample was taken from a study of tumor-infiltrating lymphocytes in primary liver carcinoma. Study-wide context: Regardless of tissue type, samples showed similar yields of roughly 3.5 to 7.5 million productive TCRbeta reads.

Study conclusions and caveats: In tumor-adjacent and tumor-blood pairs, overlap was lower than in tumor region pairs.

Co-extracting RNA and DNA was done with about 20-33 mg of unsorted bulk tissue as input. Making TCR beta cDNA involved roughly 0.55 ug total RNA and a constant-region primer. ARM-PCR, slightly modified, supplied the TCR beta libraries through three nested multiplex PCR rounds. The two initial PCR rounds, around 11 cycles each, used TRBV1-TRBV30 forward and C-beta reverse primers. TCRdb re-analysed the multiplex PCR reads in MiXCR, keeping a single row per CDR3 protein. Of fewer than 110,000 distinct CDR3 sequences in the sample, about two thirds were seen once. The TCR was taken from a woman in her sixties or seventies with primary liver carcinoma and hepatitis B virus infection. The specimen was liver tumor tissue from sampling region 2. Subset given: tumor region T2, inferior pole. V gene TRBV29-1 combines with J gene TRBJ2-3; D assignment may be TRBD1 or TRBD2 (5 bases each). The CDR3 coding sequence is TGTAGCGTTGAAGCGTTGGGCAGGGTGGAGGTTAGTACAGATACGCAATATTTT. Protein product: CSVEALGRVEVSTDTQYF.